This TCR beta chain was retrieved from a study of blood T cell repertoires in COVID-19. V lost 5 bases to trimming and J lost 9 bases, with 14 bases between them. This CDR3 region has 13 residues. Germline V gives CDR1 MNHEY, CDR2 SMNVEV (reference sequence). Profiled with immunoSEQ multiplex PCR; TCRdb holds only in-frame clones, not every one. This sample yields around 160,000 clones, of which roughly 84% are seen a single time; 5.5% to 7.5% belongs to the top ten. The source material was PBMCs or T cells enriched from blood (not recorded which). The chain carries TRBV27 and TRBJ2-1, with D tentatively TRBD2 (6 bases). The TCR originated in a woman between 45 and 65 years old who had been exposed to COVID-19. The CDR3 loop is CASSPGGFVEQFF. Written as DNA, the CDR3 is TGTGCCAGCAGTCCCGGGGGATTTGTTGAGCAGTTCTTC.